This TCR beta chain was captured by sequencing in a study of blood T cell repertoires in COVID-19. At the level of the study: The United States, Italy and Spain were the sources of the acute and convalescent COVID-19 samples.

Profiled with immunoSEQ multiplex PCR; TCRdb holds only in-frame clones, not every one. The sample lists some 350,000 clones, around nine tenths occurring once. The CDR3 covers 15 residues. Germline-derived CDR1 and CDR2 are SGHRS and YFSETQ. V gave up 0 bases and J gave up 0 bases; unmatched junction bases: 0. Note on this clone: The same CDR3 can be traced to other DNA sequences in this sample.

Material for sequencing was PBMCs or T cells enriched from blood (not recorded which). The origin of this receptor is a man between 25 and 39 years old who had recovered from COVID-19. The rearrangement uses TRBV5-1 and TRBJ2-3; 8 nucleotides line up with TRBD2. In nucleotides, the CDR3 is TGCGCCAGCAGCTTGGCGGGGGGGAGCACAGATACGCAGTATTTT. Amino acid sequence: CASSLAGGSTDTQYF. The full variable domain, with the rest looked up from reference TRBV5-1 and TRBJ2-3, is KAGVTQTPRYLIKTRGQQVTLSCSPISGHRSVSWYQQTPGQGLQFLFEYFSETQRNKGNFPGRFSGRQFSNSRSEMNVSTLELGDSALYLCASSLAGGSTDTQYFGPGTRLTVL.